The 8 T cell receptor beta chains below come from one sample, sequenced in a study of CD4+ T cells in melanoma. Produced via immunoSEQ multiplex PCR; TCRdb's table is partial and in-frame only. The sample includes around 13,000 clones, roughly three quarters of them seen just once. The sample comprised cells from a culture (not recorded whether cultured in vitro). The receptors derive from a human donor with melanoma.

J is TRBJ1-5 and V is TRBV27; no reliable D call. The CDR3 is 13 amino acids. CDR1 and CDR2 from the germline V gene are MNHEY and SMNVEV (reference sequence). Trimming removed 3 bases at V and 9 bases at J, with 12 bases between. The CDR3 reads CASSLSGFGPQHF. Written as DNA, the CDR3 is TGTGCCAGCAGTTTGTCGGGTTTTGGGCCCCAGCATTTT.

The chain links TRBV5-8 to TRBJ2-2; 9 nucleotides match TRBD1. V lost 3 bases, J lost 4 bases, and 7 bases stayed unmatched. The CDR3 spans 16 residues. Germline CDR1 and CDR2: SGHTS and YDEGEE. CDR3 sequence (DNA): TGTGCCAGCAGCTATGACAGGGGGGGAATCACCGGGGAGCTGTTTTTT. It is translated as CASSYDRGGITGELFF.

This clone was seen only once. The chain recombines TRBV9 with TRBJ1-3, with 8 bases identical to TRBD1. V shed 4 bases, J shed 11 bases, and the junction held 11 bases outside the gene matches. CDR1 SGDLS and CDR2 YYNGEE come from the germline V gene. The CDR3 is 14 residues long. CDR3 coding DNA: TGTGCCAGCAGCCTGACAGGGGTTTTCAACCCCATATATTTT. Its protein product is CASSLTGVFNPIYF.

This clone has only a few counts. This rearrangement joins TRBV15 to TRBJ1-6, with TRBD1 matching 7 bases. CDR3 length: 15 amino acids. V gave up 5 bases and J gave up 8 bases; unmatched junction bases: 9. Germline values: CDR1 LNHNV, CDR2 YYDKDF (reference sequence). The CDR3 DNA is TGTGCCACCAGCCCTCAGGACAGGTTAGATTCACCCCTCCACTTT. Its protein product is CATSPQDRLDSPLHF.

This clone was recorded a few times. The chain employs TRBV29-1 and TRBJ2-7; 7 bases agree with TRBD1. This CDR3 is 13 amino acids long. V lost 4 bases to trimming and J lost 7 bases; unmatched junction nucleotides: 10. CDR1 is SQVTM, CDR2 ANQGSEA, per germline. CDR3 nucleotide sequence: TGCAGCGTTGTGCTTCCGGGACAGTATGAGCAGTACTTC. Translation gives CSVVLPGQYEQYF.

This clone was recorded once. This chain uses TRBV4-2 with TRBJ2-3; 7 bases are shared with TRBD2. The germline V gene has CDR1 LGHNA and CDR2 YNFKEQ. V lost 1 base and J lost 0; bases outside the gene matches: 7. CDR3 length: 17 residues. The CDR3: CASSQGALAASTDTQYF. The CDR3 DNA sequence: TGTGCCAGCAGCCAAGGGGCTCTAGCGGCTAGCACAGATACGCAGTATTTT.

This sequence joins TRBV19 and TRBJ1-5; D might be TRBD1 (6 bases). V was clipped by 7 bases and J by 2 bases, with 12 bases between them. The CDR3 contains 14 residues. In germline, CDR1 is LNHDA, CDR2 SQIVND (reference sequence). The CDR3: CASKGGARNQPQHF. The CDR3 DNA is TGTGCCAGTAAGGGGGGGGCACGCAATCAGCCCCAGCATTTT. The full variable domain, with the rest looked up from reference TRBV19 and TRBJ1-5, is DGGITQSPKYLFRKEGQNVTLSCEQNLNHDAMYWYRQDPGQGLRLIYYSQIVNDFQKGDIAEGYSVSREKKESFPLTVTSAQKNPTAFYLCASKGGARNQPQHFGDGTRLSIL.

The chain recombines TRBV2 with TRBJ1-3; D call uncertain. V dropped 6 bases and J dropped 1 base, with 10 bases sitting between them. The V gene's germline CDR1 is SNHLY and CDR2 FYNNEI. The CDR3 spans 14 residues. The CDR3, as DNA: TGTGCCAGCAGGGTGCGGGGATCTGGAAACACCATATATTTT. Translation gives CASRVRGSGNTIYF.